This is a list of T cell receptor beta chains from one sample in a study of blood T cell repertoires in COVID-19. TCRdb's copy holds only in-frame clones and misses some; the assay was immunoSEQ multiplex PCR. Of hundreds of thousands of clones listed, roughly 90% were seen once; the top ten hold roughly 1.4%. The sample consisted of PBMCs or T cells enriched from blood (not recorded which). The origin of the receptors is a woman younger than 35 who had been exposed to COVID-19. CDR3s include the opening cysteine and the closing phenylalanine or tryptophan. The D gene is left open where the match is weak. The size entry is marked missing in some rows and otherwise reads once, few, many or a size class.

V	J	size	D	DNA	CDR3
TRBV11-1	TRBJ2-3	.	TRBD1	TGTGCCAGCACCCCAAGGCAGGGGGCATGGGATACGCAGTATTTT	CASTPRQGAWDTQYF
TRBV13	TRBJ2-2	.	TRBD2	TGTGCCAGCAGCCCCCGGACTAGCGGGGCGGGCACCGGGGAGCTGTTTTTT	CASSPRTSGAGTGELFF
TRBV19	TRBJ2-1	.	TRBD1	TGTGCCAGTAGTGCCGTGGCCGGGACAGGGGGGGATGAGCAGTTCTTC	CASSAVAGTGGDEQFF
TRBV28	TRBJ2-3	.	.	TGTGCCAGCAGTGCCAGAGGGGGGGGCACAGATACGCAGTATTTT	CASSARGGGTDTQYF
TRBV9	TRBJ2-1	once	TRBD2	TGTGCCAGCAGCGTAGAAGATCGGGCGGGCGGGGGTGAGCAGTTCTTC	CASSVEDRAGGGEQFF
TRBV7-9	TRBJ2-1	.	.	TGTGCCAGCAGCTTAAACAGACTTGGGCGGGATGAGCAGTTCTTC	CASSLNRLGRDEQFF
TRBV12-3/TRBV12-4	TRBJ2-3	.	TRBD2	TGTGCCAATAGCGGGAGCTCAGATACGCAGTATTTT	CANSGSSDTQYF
TRBV5-1	TRBJ2-3	.	TRBD2	TGCGCCAGCAGCCTAGCGGGAGTGGCAGATACGCAGTATTTT	CASSLAGVADTQYF
TRBV7-2	TRBJ2-5	.	.	TGTGCCAGCAGCTTAGGTCCGGGGGTAACGCAAGAGACCCAGTACTTC	CASSLGPGVTQETQYF
TRBV9	TRBJ2-3	.	TRBD2	TGTGCCAGCAGCGTCCTACTAGCGGGAGACTTCACAGATACGCAGTATTTT	CASSVLLAGDFTDTQYF
TRBV9	TRBJ1-1	.	.	TGTGCCAGCAGCGTGGGGGGTATGACTGAAGCTTTCTTT	CASSVGGMTEAFF
TRBV5-8	TRBJ1-2	.	.	TGTGCCAGCAGCCAAGGCAGTTGGAGAGGCTACACCTTC	CASSQGSWRGYTF
TRBV14	TRBJ1-1	.	.	TGTGCCAGCAGCCAAGAGGTGACAGCCACTGAAGCTTTCTTT	CASSQEVTATEAFF
TRBV20-1	TRBJ1-2	.	.	TGCAGTGCTAGAGACAGGCCGCGCTACACCTTC	CSARDRPRYTF
TRBV27	TRBJ1-6	.	.	TGTGCCAGCAGTTTTGCCCCTCCAGGGAACTCACCCCTCCACTTT	CASSFAPPGNSPLHF
TRBV2	TRBJ1-2	few	TRBD1	TGTGCCAGCAGGATTACAGGGGGCGGAGATGGCTACACCTTC	CASRITGGGDGYTF